These 21 T cell receptor beta chains were sequenced from one sample in a study of blood T cells in healthy people across ages. A second about 7 to 12 cycle PCR used barcoded and J-beta primers. TCRdb reprocessed the 5' RACE reads via MiXCR and lists one record per CDR3 protein. The table has 500,000 to 700,000 distinct CDR3 sequences, approximately 30% seen once; the top ten hold about a sixth. Specimen: blood. Source of these receptors: a woman aged 80 or older in good health.

This sequence joins TRBV4-2 and TRBJ1-5; no definite D call. The germline CDR1 and CDR2 sequences are LGHNA and YNFKEQ. The CDR3 runs 15 residues. The ends were cut back, 0 bases at V and 3 bases at J, with 9 bases in the middle. CDR3 in DNA: TGTGCCAGCAGCCAAGACAGGCGGTCCAATCAGCCCCAGCATTTT. It encodes CASSQDRRSNQPQHF.

This clonotype appeared many times. V and J are TRBV4-3 and TRBJ1-4; D is unresolved. This CDR3 region has 12 residues. Germline loops: CDR1 LGHNA, CDR2 YSLEER. V lost 3 bases and J 12 bases, leaving 11 bases between the germline ends. CDR3 DNA sequence: TGCGCCAGCAGCCAGAACCGGGTCGAACTGTTTTTT. Amino acids: CASSQNRVELFF.

This clonotype was seen just once. A much larger clonotype is one base distant, so this may be a read error. The chain joins TRBV27 to TRBJ2-1; tentatively, D is TRBD1 or TRBD2 (6 bases each). The DNA end favors TRBJ2-7, so the J call may be wrong. Germline CDR1 and CDR2: MNHEY and SMNVEV (reference sequence). The CDR3 loop spans 16 amino acids. The chain's CDR3 is CASSLPPGGTYNEQYF. The CDR3 nucleotides are TGTGCCAGCAGTTTACCCCCCGGGGGCACCTACAATGAGCAGTACTTC.

Remarks on this clonotype: This may be a read error, as it is one base from a much larger clone. The conserved closing phenylalanine or tryptophan is absent in this CDR3, likely reflecting a read error. The gene calls are TRBV9 and TRBJ2-5, with 12 bases identical to TRBD2. Judging by the DNA end, TRBJ2-7 fits better; the J call may be wrong. The CDR3 length is 15 residues. CDR1 and CDR2 (germline): SGDLS, YYNGEE. CDR3 sequence: CASSVGLAGDYEQYC. CDR3 DNA sequence: TGTGCCAGCAGCGTAGGACTAGCGGGGGATTACGAGCAGTACTGC.

This clonotype has a handful of counts. The genes are TRBV30 and TRBJ1-4; TRBD1 matches 11 bases. Germline values: CDR1 GTSNPN, CDR2 SVGIG (reference sequence). This CDR3 comprises 17 residues. The V gene end was trimmed by 2 bases and the J gene end by 2 bases; junction bases not matched to a gene: 7. This chain's CDR3 is CAWSFPGQGGTNEKLFF. CDR3 nucleotide sequence: TGTGCCTGGAGTTTCCCGGGACAGGGGGGGACTAATGAAAAACTGTTTTTT. Using reference TRBV30 and TRBJ1-4 for the parts outside the CDR3, the full variable domain is SQTIHQWPATLVQPVGSPLSLECTVEGTSNPNLYWYRQAAGRGLQLLFYSVGIGQISSEVPQNLSASRPQDRQFILSSKKLLLSDSGFYLCAWSFPGQGGTNEKLFFGSGTQLSVL.

This clonotype was seen ten or more times. This sequence joins TRBV20-1 and TRBJ1-1, with D possibly being TRBD1 (5 bases). CDR1 is DFQATT, CDR2 SNEGSKA, per germline (reference sequence). This CDR3 spans 15 amino acids. Trimming stripped 7 bases from V and 0 bases from J, with 18 bases between. The CDR3 DNA is TGCAGTGAAATAAACAGCGGGACCATGAACACTGAAGCTTTCTTT. Residues: CSEINSGTMNTEAFF.

In its sample, this clonotype was seen many times. This chain uses TRBV6-1 with TRBJ2-1; tentatively, D is TRBD1 (5 bases). The CDR3 has 13 amino acids. From germline, CDR1 is MNHNS and CDR2 SASEGT. The V and J ends lost 4 bases and 5 bases respectively, with 9 bases between them. The CDR3 here is CASSAQGNNEQFF. The CDR3 region has the DNA TGTGCCAGCAGTGCGCAGGGAAACAATGAGCAGTTCTTC.

This chain links TRBV20-1 with TRBJ2-3, with 10 positions matching TRBD2. This CDR3 comprises 17 residues. Unmatched junction bases numbered 6, after V lost 0 bases and J lost 0 bases. CDR1 and CDR2 from the germline V gene are DFQATT and SNEGSKA (reference sequence). The CDR3 coding sequence is TGCAGTGCTAGAGAACCCCTAGCGGGAGTCAGCACAGATACGCAGTATTTT. It encodes CSAREPLAGVSTDTQYF.

This clonotype was counted at least ten times. The chain employs TRBV7-8 and TRBJ1-2; D gene uncertain. CDR1 is SGHVS and CDR2 is FQNEAQ in the germline V gene. Deletions cut 5 bases from V and 3 bases from J, with 16 bases between. This CDR3 spans 15 amino acids. The CDR3, as DNA: TGTGCCAGCAGCCCTCCCCAGGCGGACTACTATGGCTACACCTTC. Its translation: CASSPPQADYYGYTF.

This sequence joins TRBV25-1 and TRBJ2-6; D possibly corresponds to TRBD2 (6 bases). Germline V gene data show CDR1 as MGHDK and CDR2 as SYGVNS. V shed 8 bases and J shed 4 bases, with 15 bases lying between them. This CDR3 is 15 amino acids long. The CDR3 sequence: CASSWGRSGANVLTF. DNA of the CDR3: TGTGCCAGCTCCTGGGGGAGGTCCGGGGCCAACGTCCTGACTTTC.

The chain links TRBV20-1 to TRBJ1-4; D unresolved. From germline, CDR1 is DFQATT and CDR2 SNEGSKA (reference sequence). Trimming shortened V by 6 bases and J by 3 bases, and 5 bases separated the two germline ends. The CDR3 spans 11 residues. CDR3 protein: CSAGPNEKLFF. Written as DNA, the CDR3 is TGCAGTGCCGGGCCTAATGAAAAACTGTTTTTT.

This clonotype was seen ten or more times. This rearrangement joins TRBV30 to TRBJ1-6; no clear D. Germline lookup yields CDR1 GTSNPN and CDR2 SVGIG (reference sequence). The CDR3 contains 17 residues. Trimming removed 0 bases at V and 0 bases at J, with 12 bases between. CDR3 loop: CAWSVGGGSSYNSPLHF. The CDR3 bases are TGTGCCTGGAGTGTAGGAGGCGGAAGCTCCTATAATTCACCCCTCCACTTT. The variable domain in full, with the rest retrieved from reference TRBV30 and TRBJ1-6, is SQTIHQWPATLVQPVGSPLSLECTVEGTSNPNLYWYRQAAGRGLQLLFYSVGIGQISSEVPQNLSASRPQDRQFILSSKKLLLSDSGFYLCAWSVGGGSSYNSPLHFGNGTRLTVT.

This clonotype occurred many times. This sequence joins TRBV12-3 or TRBV12-4 and TRBJ2-3; D is unclear. The CDR3 runs 13 residues. The V and J ends lost 1 base and 4 bases respectively, with 6 bases between them. This CDR3 is CASSLDAADTQYF. The CDR3 DNA reads as TGTGCCAGCAGTTTAGACGCGGCAGATACGCAGTATTTT.

This clonotype was seen repeatedly, ten times or more. A much larger clone lies a single base off, so this may be a read error. The gene calls are TRBV3-1 and TRBJ2-1; 8 bases are a match to TRBD1. This CDR3 spans 15 amino acids. The germline gives CDR1 LGHDT, CDR2 YNNKEL (reference sequence). V lost 1 base and J lost 3; bases outside the gene matches: 2. In nucleotides, the CDR3 is TGTGCCAGCAGCCAAGGGGGGACAGGCTACAATGAGCAGTTCTTC. The encoded protein is CASSQGGTGYNEQFF.

V gene TRBV12-3 or TRBV12-4 combines with J gene TRBJ1-1; the D is unclear. V lost 6 bases and J lost 4, with 12 bases in between. The CDR3 has 13 residues. Here the CDR3 reads CASRARGSTEAFF. The CDR3 DNA is TGTGCCAGCAGGGCCCGGGGTAGCACTGAAGCTTTCTTT.

For this clonotype: Relative to the germline gene, one junction end is altered; a read error may explain this. CDR3 sequence (DNA): TGTGCCAGCAGGGAATCCCCAGGGGCGGCTGGCCACACCTTC. Its translation: CASRESPGAAGHTF. V gene TRBV25-1 combines with J gene TRBJ1-2; D perhaps matches TRBD1 (6 bases). Germline-derived CDR1 and CDR2 are MGHDK and SYGVNS. The length of the CDR3 is 14 residues.

This chain connects TRBV7-6 to TRBJ1-1; D is uncertain. The CDR3 is made up of 16 amino acids. Germline CDR1 is SGHVS and CDR2 is FNYEAQ. Trimming removed 5 bases from V and 0 bases from J, with 16 bases in between. The CDR3 coding sequence is TGTGCCAGCAGCCAAGACCTCGCGGGTATGAACACTGAAGCTTTCTTT. This codes for CASSQDLAGMNTEAFF. The full variable domain, in which reference TRBV7-6 and TRBJ1-1 provide the parts outside the CDR3, is GAGVSQSPRYKVTKRGQDVALRCDPISGHVSLYWYRQALGQGPEFLTYFNYEAQQDKSGLPNDRFSAERPEGSISTLTIQRTEQRDSAMYRCASSQDLAGMNTEAFFGQGTRLTVV.

V is TRBV30 and J is TRBJ1-4; 9 nucleotides align to TRBD1. This CDR3 contains 19 residues. The junction had 17 bases not matched to a gene; V was cut back by 2 bases and J by 4 bases. Looked up from germline, CDR1 is GTSNPN and CDR2 is SVGIG (reference sequence). The CDR3 DNA reads as TGTGCCTGGAGTATCCGAAAGACCTGGACAGGGGATAATAATGAAAAACTGTTTTTT. Its translation: CAWSIRKTWTGDNNEKLFF. Drawing the rest from reference TRBV30 and TRBJ1-4, the complete variable domain is SQTIHQWPATLVQPVGSPLSLECTVEGTSNPNLYWYRQAAGRGLQLLFYSVGIGQISSEVPQNLSASRPQDRQFILSSKKLLLSDSGFYLCAWSIRKTWTGDNNEKLFFGSGTQLSVL.

This clonotype was recorded many times. The chain joins TRBV27 to TRBJ2-7; 8 nucleotides agree with TRBD1. The length of the CDR3 is 16 residues. The germline V gene encodes CDR1 MNHEY and CDR2 SMNVEV (reference sequence). Trimming at V came to 5 bases and at J to 1 base, leaving 10 bases not matched to a gene. CDR3 nucleotides: TGTGCCAGCAGTAGCCTCCGCAGGGGGCCTTCCTACGAGCAGTACTTC. Residues: CASSSLRRGPSYEQYF.

The V gene is TRBV6-6, the J gene TRBJ2-5; TRBD2 matches at 9 bases. Germline V CDR1 and CDR2: MNHNY, SVGAGI (reference sequence). The CDR3 covers 16 residues. Unmatched junction bases numbered 6, after V lost 0 bases and J lost 4 bases. Written as DNA, the CDR3 is TGTGCCAGCAGTTACTCGAGCGGGGGGAGGACAGAGACCCAGTACTTC. Translation gives CASSYSSGGRTETQYF.

A single count supports this clonotype. A much larger clone sits a single nucleotide away, making a read error possible. The chain links TRBV20-1 to TRBJ2-1; perhaps TRBD2 as D (6 bases). There are 12 residues in the CDR3. CDR1 and CDR2 (germline): DFQATT, SNEGSKA (reference sequence). V was shortened by 3 bases and J by 4 bases, with 7 bases between the two germline ends. The CDR3 nucleotides read TGCAGTGCTAGCGGGGGATACAATGAGCAGTTCTTC. It is translated as CSASGGYNEQFF.